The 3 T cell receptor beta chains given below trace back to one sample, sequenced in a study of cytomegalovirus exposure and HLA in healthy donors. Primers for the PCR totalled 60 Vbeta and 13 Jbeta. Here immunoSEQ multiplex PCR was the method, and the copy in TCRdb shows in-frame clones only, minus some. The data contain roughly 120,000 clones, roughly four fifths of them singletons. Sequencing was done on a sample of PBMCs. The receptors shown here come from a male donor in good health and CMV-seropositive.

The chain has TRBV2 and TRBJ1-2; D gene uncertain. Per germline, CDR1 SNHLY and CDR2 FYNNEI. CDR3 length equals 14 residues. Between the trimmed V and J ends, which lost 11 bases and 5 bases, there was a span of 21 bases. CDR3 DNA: TGTGCCGGCGAGGGTGAGCACCTTGGTTATGGCTACACCTTC. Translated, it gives CAGEGEHLGYGYTF.

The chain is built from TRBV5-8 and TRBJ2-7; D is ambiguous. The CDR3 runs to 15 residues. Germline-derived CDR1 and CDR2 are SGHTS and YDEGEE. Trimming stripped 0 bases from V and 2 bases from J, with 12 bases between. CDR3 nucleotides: TGTGCCAGCAGCTTGGGAGTCACCCCCGCCTACGAGCAGTACTTC. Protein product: CASSLGVTPAYEQYF. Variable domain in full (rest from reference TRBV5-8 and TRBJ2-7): EAGVTQSPTHLIKTRGQQATLRCSPISGHTSVYWYQQALGLGLQFLLWYDEGEERNRGNFPPRFSGRQFPNYSSELNVNALELEDSALYLCASSLGVTPAYEQYFGPGTRLTVT.

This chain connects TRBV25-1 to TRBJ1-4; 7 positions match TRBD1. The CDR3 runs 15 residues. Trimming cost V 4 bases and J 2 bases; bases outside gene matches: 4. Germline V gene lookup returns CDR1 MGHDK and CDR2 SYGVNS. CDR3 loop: CASSGRDSTNEKLFF. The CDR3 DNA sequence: TGTGCCAGCAGTGGCCGGGACAGCACTAATGAAAAACTGTTTTTT.